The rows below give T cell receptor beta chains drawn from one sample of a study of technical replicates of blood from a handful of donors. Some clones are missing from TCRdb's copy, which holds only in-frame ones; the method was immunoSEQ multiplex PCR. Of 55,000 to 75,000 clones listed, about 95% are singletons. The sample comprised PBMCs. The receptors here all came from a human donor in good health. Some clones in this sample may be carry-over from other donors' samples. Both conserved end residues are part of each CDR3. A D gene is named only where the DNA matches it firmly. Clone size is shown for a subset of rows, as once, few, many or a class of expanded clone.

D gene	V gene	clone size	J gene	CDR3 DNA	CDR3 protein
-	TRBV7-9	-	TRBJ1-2	TGTGCCAGCAGCTTAACCAGTAACTATGGCTACACCTTC	CASSLTSNYGYTF
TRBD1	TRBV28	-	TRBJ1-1	TGTGCCAGCAGCCCTACAGGGGGGGTGAACACTGAAGCTTTCTTT	CASSPTGGVNTEAFF
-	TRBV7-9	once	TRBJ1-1	TGTGCCAGCAGCTTAGAGGGACAGAACACTGAAGCTTTCTTT	CASSLEGQNTEAFF
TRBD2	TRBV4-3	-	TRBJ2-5	TGCGCCAGCAGTCTTGGGCGGGGGGCGCAAGAGACCCAGTACTTC	CASSLGRGAQETQYF
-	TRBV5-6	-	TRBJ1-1	TGTGCCAGCAGCTTGGCCCTACCTATGAACACTGAAGCTTTCTTT	CASSLALPMNTEAFF
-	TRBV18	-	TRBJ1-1	TGTGCCAGCTCACAGACAGAGAACACTGAAGCTTTCTTT	CASSQTENTEAFF
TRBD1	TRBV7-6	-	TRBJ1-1	TGTGCCAGCAGGCGGGACAGGGAGAACACTGAAGCTTTCTTT	CASRRDRENTEAFF
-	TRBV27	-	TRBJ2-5	TGTGCCAGCAGTCCTCGTCCCGGTGCGGAGACCCAGTACTTC	CASSPRPGAETQYF
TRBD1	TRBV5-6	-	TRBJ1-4	TGTGCCAGCAGCTTGGGAGGGGGCGCAGAGGAAAAACTGTTTTTT	CASSLGGGAEEKLFF
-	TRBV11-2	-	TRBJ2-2	TGTGCCAGCCGCCTCCGGGAGACCGGGGAGCTGTTTTTT	CASRLRETGELFF
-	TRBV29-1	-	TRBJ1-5	TGCAGCGCCGGGGGGGGCGTAAATCAGCCCCAGCATTTT	CSAGGGVNQPQHF
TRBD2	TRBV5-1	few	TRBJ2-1	TGCGCCAGCAGCTTGACCGCGGGGGGGTCGGGTGAGCAGTTCTTC	CASSLTAGGSGEQFF
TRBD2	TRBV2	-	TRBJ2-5	TGTGCCAGCAGGGTTGGACTAGCGTCCTCCGAGACCCAGTACTTC	CASRVGLASSETQYF
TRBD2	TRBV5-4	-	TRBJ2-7	TGTGCCAGCAGCCCCGGGGGCGGGGGGACCTCCTACGAGCAGTACTTC	CASSPGGGGTSYEQYF
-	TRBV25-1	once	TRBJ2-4	TGTGCCAGCATTAATAGGGGAAACATTCAGTACTTC	CASINRGNIQYF
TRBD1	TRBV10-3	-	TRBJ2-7	TGTGCCATCAGGCGGACAGGGGTTGACGACGAGCAGTACTTC	CAIRRTGVDDEQYF
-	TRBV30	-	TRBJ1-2	TGTGCCTGGAGCCCGTCCTATGGCTACACCTTC	CAWSPSYGYTF
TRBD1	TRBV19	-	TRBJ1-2	TGTGCCAGTAGTCAGGGACAGGACGGGTTCTTCTATGGCTACACCTTC	CASSQGQDGFFYGYTF
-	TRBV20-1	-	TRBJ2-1	TGCAGTGCTACTAGCAGCGGTGAGCAGTTCTTC	CSATSSGEQFF
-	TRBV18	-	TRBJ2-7	TGTGCCAGCTCACCACCGGCTAGCGCCTCCTACGAGCAGTACTTC	CASSPPASASYEQYF
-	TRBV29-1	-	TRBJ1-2	TGCAGCGTTGTTGACACTGAATATGGCTACACCTTC	CSVVDTEYGYTF
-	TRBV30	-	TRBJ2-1	TGTGCCTGGAGTGACCGGGTCAATGAGCAGTTCTTC	CAWSDRVNEQFF
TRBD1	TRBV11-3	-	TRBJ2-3	TGTGCCAGCAGCCTTTCGGCAGGGGGATACCTACATACGCAGTATTTT	CASSLSAGGYLHTQYF
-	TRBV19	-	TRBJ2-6	TGTGCCAGTAGTATATCAGGGACTGGGGCCAACGTCCTGACTTTC	CASSISGTGANVLTF
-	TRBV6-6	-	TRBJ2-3	TGTGCCAGCAGTTACGGGAGCGGAGATACGCAGTATTTT	CASSYGSGDTQYF
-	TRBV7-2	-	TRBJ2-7	TGTGCCAGCAGCTTAGTCAGTGGCTACGAGCAGTACTTC	CASSLVSGYEQYF
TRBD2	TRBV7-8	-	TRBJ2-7	TGTGCCAGCAGCCCCGTCGGGCGACTAGCGGGAGTCGAGCAGTACTTC	CASSPVGRLAGVEQYF
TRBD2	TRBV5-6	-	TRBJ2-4	TGTGCCAGCAGCATCGGGGGGAAAAACATTCAGTACTTC	CASSIGGKNIQYF
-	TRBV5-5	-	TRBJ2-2	TGTGCCAGCAGCTTGCAGGTGAACACCGGGGAGCTGTTTTTT	CASSLQVNTGELFF
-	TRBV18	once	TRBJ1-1	TGTGCCAGCTCACCATCCTCTTGGAACACTGAAGCTTTCTTT	CASSPSSWNTEAFF
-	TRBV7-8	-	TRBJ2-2	TGTGCCAGCAGCTTACACAGGGCTCCCGGGGAGCTGTTTTTT	CASSLHRAPGELFF
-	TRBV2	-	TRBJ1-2	TGTGCCAGCAGTGAAGACAGCTATGGCTACACCTTC	CASSEDSYGYTF
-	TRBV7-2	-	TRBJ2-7	TGTGCCAGCAGCACCCGGGGTAAACGGGGCGAGCAGTACTTC	CASSTRGKRGEQYF
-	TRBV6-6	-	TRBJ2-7	TGTGCCAGCAGGGAGGTGGGCGAGCAGTACTTC	CASREVGEQYF
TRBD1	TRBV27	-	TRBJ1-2	TGTGCCAGCAGATCAGGGTGGGGACAGGGGGCGAGTGGCTACACCTTC	CASRSGWGQGASGYTF
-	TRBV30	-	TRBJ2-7	TGTGCCTGCTCACGGGTTTACGAGCAGTACTTC	CACSRVYEQYF
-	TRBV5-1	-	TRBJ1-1	TGCGCCAGCAGCTTCGCAGGGTTGACGAACACTGAAGCTTTCTTT	CASSFAGLTNTEAFF
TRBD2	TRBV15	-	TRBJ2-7	TGTGCCACCAGCAAATTAGCGGGGTCATCCTACGAGCAGTACTTC	CATSKLAGSSYEQYF
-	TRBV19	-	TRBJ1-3	TGTGCCAGTAGTATACAGACAGCTGGAAACACCATATATTTT	CASSIQTAGNTIYF
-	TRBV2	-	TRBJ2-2	TGTGCCAGCAGTCTCAATAGCGGCGGAAACACCGGGGAGCTGTTTTTT	CASSLNSGGNTGELFF
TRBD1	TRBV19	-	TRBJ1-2	TGTGCCAGACGACTCAGGGGGCACTACGGCTACACCTTC	CARRLRGHYGYTF
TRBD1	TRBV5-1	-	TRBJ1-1	TGCGCCAGCAGACCAGGGGGCGGGGGCACTGAAGCTTTCTTT	CASRPGGGGTEAFF
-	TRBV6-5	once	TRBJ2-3	TGTGCCAGCAGTTACGCGGGGCCCACAGATACGCAGTATTTT	CASSYAGPTDTQYF
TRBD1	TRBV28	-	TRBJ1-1	TGTGCCAGCAGCCCTATGGGACTCCCGGGACAGACGGAAGCTTTCTTT	CASSPMGLPGQTEAFF
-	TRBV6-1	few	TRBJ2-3	TGTGCCAGCAGTAACTGGCCGGGTACGCAGTATTTT	CASSNWPGTQYF
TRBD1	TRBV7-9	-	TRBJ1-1	TGTGCCAGCAGCTACCGGGGACAGCGGAACCCTGAAGCTTTCTTT	CASSYRGQRNPEAFF
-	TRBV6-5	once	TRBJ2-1	TGTGCCAGCAGTTACTCGATTCGGGGGACGGCCTATGAGCAGTTCTTC	CASSYSIRGTAYEQFF
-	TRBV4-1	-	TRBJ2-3	TGCGCCAGCAGCCAAGAGCAGGCAGATACGCAGTATTTT	CASSQEQADTQYF